A selection of T cell receptor beta chains follows, all from one sample in a study of HIV-infected patients and healthy controls. One entry per CDR3 protein results from TCRdb running MiXCR on the 5' RACE reads. The table includes some 17,000 distinct CDR3 sequences, 10% detected once. Sequencing was carried out using blood. All receptors derive from an adult in good health. Both conserved end residues are part of each CDR3. A D gene is named only where the DNA matches it firmly.

J gene: TRBJ2-3
V gene: TRBV7-6
D gene: NA
CDR3 protein: CASSLKATPDTQYF

J gene: TRBJ2-7
V gene: TRBV25-1
D gene: TRBD2
CDR3 protein: CASSEGIQREGSYEQYF

J gene: TRBJ2-3
V gene: TRBV27
D gene: TRBD2
CDR3 protein: CASSSHGTSGSDTQYF

J gene: TRBJ1-1
V gene: TRBV5-1
D gene: NA
CDR3 protein: CASSSPHGGPNTEAFF

J gene: TRBJ2-7
V gene: TRBV5-1
D gene: NA
CDR3 protein: CASRQEETYEQYF

J gene: TRBJ2-3
V gene: TRBV11-2
D gene: TRBD2
CDR3 protein: CASSLVGRTWGDWDTQYF

J gene: TRBJ2-7
V gene: TRBV28
D gene: NA
CDR3 protein: CASSLWPTGDEQYF

J gene: TRBJ2-2
V gene: TRBV6-5
D gene: NA
CDR3 protein: CASSWRLSGGSGGELFF

J gene: TRBJ1-1
V gene: TRBV30
D gene: NA
CDR3 protein: CAWSVLGQGAEAFF

J gene: TRBJ2-7
V gene: TRBV11-2
D gene: TRBD1
CDR3 protein: CASSPRQGPEQYF

J gene: TRBJ2-3
V gene: TRBV27
D gene: TRBD2
CDR3 protein: CASSWGGGDTQYF

J gene: TRBJ2-7
V gene: TRBV4-3
D gene: NA
CDR3 protein: CASSRRQGGDEQYF

J gene: TRBJ2-7
V gene: TRBV7-6
D gene: TRBD2
CDR3 protein: CASSQHLAGATYEQYF

J gene: TRBJ1-3
V gene: TRBV30
D gene: NA
CDR3 protein: CAWSVGGQGSNGNTIYF

J gene: TRBJ1-2
V gene: TRBV2
D gene: TRBD1
CDR3 protein: CASSQGQGTGYTF

J gene: TRBJ2-3
V gene: TRBV5-1
D gene: NA
CDR3 protein: CASSISGVSTDTQYF

J gene: TRBJ2-3
V gene: TRBV6-6
D gene: NA
CDR3 protein: CASSYSRGHADTQYF

J gene: TRBJ2-1
V gene: TRBV7-7
D gene: TRBD2
CDR3 protein: CASSSAGGEQFF

J gene: TRBJ1-5
V gene: TRBV7-8
D gene: NA
CDR3 protein: CASSDDGLVNQPQHF

J gene: TRBJ2-1
V gene: TRBV29-1
D gene: NA
CDR3 protein: CSAPGVSYNEQFF

J gene: TRBJ1-1
V gene: TRBV6-2/TRBV6-3
D gene: NA
CDR3 protein: CASSPGTGNTEAFF

J gene: TRBJ2-5
V gene: TRBV10-3
D gene: NA
CDR3 protein: CAISESTDQETQYF

J gene: TRBJ2-1
V gene: TRBV7-9
D gene: NA
CDR3 protein: CASSPAAYNEQFF

J gene: TRBJ2-7
V gene: TRBV29-1
D gene: TRBD2
CDR3 protein: CSVEEGGRASEQYF

J gene: TRBJ2-3
V gene: TRBV4-3
D gene: TRBD2
CDR3 protein: CASSQDRLAGGWDTQYF

J gene: TRBJ2-3
V gene: TRBV12-3/TRBV12-4
D gene: NA
CDR3 protein: CASSLGYYTDTQYF

J gene: TRBJ2-3
V gene: TRBV28
D gene: NA
CDR3 protein: CASRAGSDTQYF

J gene: TRBJ2-7
V gene: TRBV7-8
D gene: NA
CDR3 protein: CASSSSFGPGLGYEQYF

J gene: TRBJ2-6
V gene: TRBV5-5
D gene: TRBD1
CDR3 protein: CASTRTGAYSGANVLTF

J gene: TRBJ2-1
V gene: TRBV27
D gene: NA
CDR3 protein: CASSPRDLGRNEQFF

J gene: TRBJ2-3
V gene: TRBV7-9
D gene: TRBD1
CDR3 protein: CASSTNPGTGGLYTQYF

J gene: TRBJ1-1
V gene: TRBV5-1
D gene: NA
CDR3 protein: CASSFPGAEAFF

J gene: TRBJ2-1
V gene: TRBV5-6
D gene: NA
CDR3 protein: CASSLFFYNEQFF

J gene: TRBJ2-7
V gene: TRBV6-5
D gene: TRBD1
CDR3 protein: CASSSGGSLYYEQYF

J gene: TRBJ2-3
V gene: TRBV7-2
D gene: NA
CDR3 protein: CASSLGGHEDTQYF

J gene: TRBJ2-4
V gene: TRBV6-5
D gene: NA
CDR3 protein: CASSPNRDPQYF

J gene: TRBJ2-6
V gene: TRBV2
D gene: NA
CDR3 protein: CASSEAIQGPSGANVLTF

J gene: TRBJ2-7
V gene: TRBV6-5
D gene: TRBD1
CDR3 protein: CASSRDSRHEQYF

J gene: TRBJ1-1
V gene: TRBV7-2
D gene: NA
CDR3 protein: CASSPLRGAFF

J gene: TRBJ2-1
V gene: TRBV4-3
D gene: NA
CDR3 protein: CASRDRHRGNEQFF

J gene: TRBJ2-5
V gene: TRBV29-1
D gene: NA
CDR3 protein: CSVELAREPQETQYF

J gene: TRBJ2-5
V gene: TRBV6-2/TRBV6-3
D gene: NA
CDR3 protein: CASSQDVTQYF

J gene: TRBJ2-7
V gene: TRBV28
D gene: NA
CDR3 protein: CASSPGLVRDF

J gene: TRBJ2-7
V gene: TRBV18
D gene: TRBD1
CDR3 protein: CASSPRDRAYEQYF

J gene: TRBJ2-3
V gene: TRBV19
D gene: TRBD2
CDR3 protein: CASSPSGRAADTQYF

J gene: TRBJ1-2
V gene: TRBV5-6
D gene: NA
CDR3 protein: CASSLLGATGPLYGYTF

J gene: TRBJ1-2
V gene: TRBV18
D gene: TRBD1
CDR3 protein: CASSLDRDYGYTF

J gene: TRBJ2-5
V gene: TRBV12-3/TRBV12-4
D gene: TRBD2
CDR3 protein: CASRGTSGSKTQYF

J gene: TRBJ2-2
V gene: TRBV3-1
D gene: NA
CDR3 protein: CASSQRRTANTGELFF

J gene: TRBJ2-5
V gene: TRBV7-2
D gene: NA
CDR3 protein: CASSLERETQYF

J gene: TRBJ1-1
V gene: TRBV11-2
D gene: TRBD1
CDR3 protein: CASSPEGRGSLNTEAFF

J gene: TRBJ2-5
V gene: TRBV12-3/TRBV12-4
D gene: NA
CDR3 protein: CASSLESSQYF

J gene: TRBJ2-3
V gene: TRBV2
D gene: NA
CDR3 protein: CASSGQVLGTDTQYF